Following are 19 T cell receptor beta chains from one sample sequenced in a study of metastatic and nonmetastatic thyroid tumors. TCRdb redid the clone calls on the PCR reads using MiXCR. The sample contains approximately 40,000 clones, more than 20% of which appear only once. Before thyroid surgery, none of the patients had received any treatment. The sequencing sample was made of blood. The receptors derive from a female donor with papillary thyroid cancer or a benign thyroid nodule (not recorded which). Some clones in this sample may be carry-over from other donors' samples.

This clone has more than one count but fewer than ten. A much larger clonotype is one base distant, so this may be a read error. Other DNA sequences in this specimen translate into the identical CDR3. The chain links TRBV2 to TRBJ1-4; D is undetermined. Germline V gives CDR1 SNHLY, CDR2 FYNNEI. The CDR3 spans 16 residues. CDR3 bases: TGTGCCAGCAGTCCCAGGATGGCGGGTTCTAATGAAAAGCTGTTTTTT. Amino acid sequence: CASSPRMAGSNEKLFF.

This clone was observed a handful of times. The CDR3 region has the DNA TGTGCCAGCAGCACTAGCGAACCCTACGAGCAGTACTTC. Its translation: CASSTSEPYEQYF. The chain combines TRBV6-1 with TRBJ2-7; the match to TRBD2 covers 7 bases. Per germline, CDR1 MNHNS and CDR2 SASEGT. The CDR3 has 13 residues. V dropped 6 bases and J dropped 2; count of bases not matched to a gene: 4.

By share, this clone counts as medium-sized. The chain employs TRBV6-1 and TRBJ1-2; no firm D call. V was pared by 6 bases and J by 2 bases, with 7 bases between. The CDR3 sequence is 12 residues long. Germline V gene lookup returns CDR1 MNHNS and CDR2 SASEGT. In nucleotides, the CDR3 is TGTGCCAGCAGGGTGGAGAACTATGGCTACACCTTC. Protein sequence: CASRVENYGYTF.

This clone was observed a few times. The rearrangement joins TRBV20-1 to TRBJ2-1; D unclear. CDR3 length equals 11 residues. V shed 3 bases and J shed 14 bases, with 14 bases lying between them. Germline V lookup: CDR1 DFQATT, CDR2 SNEGSKA (reference sequence). The CDR3 spells CSASPGPAKFF. The CDR3 region has the DNA TGCAGTGCTAGTCCCGGGCCAGCCAAGTTCTTC.

This chain uses TRBV3-1 with TRBJ2-1, with D unresolved. Germline V gene data show CDR1 as LGHDT and CDR2 as YNNKEL (reference sequence). Trimming took off 3 bases at V and 3 bases at J, with 3 bases between the two ends. CDR3 size: 12 residues. CDR3 DNA: TGTGCCAGCAGCCAGGGCTACAATGAGCAGTTCTTC. Amino acid sequence: CASSQGYNEQFF.

This clone showed up just a few times. At one boundary the junction diverges from the germline segment, which might be a read error. This chain uses TRBV6-1 with TRBJ2-2; no firm D call. The germline gives CDR1 MNHNS, CDR2 SASEGT. The CDR3 runs 15 residues. CDR3 loop: CASISCRRNTWELFF. CDR3 DNA: TGTGCCAGCATCTCATGCAGACGAAACACCTGGGAGCTGTTTTTT.

V and J are TRBV28 and TRBJ2-7, with D unclear. V lost 7 bases and J 2 bases, leaving 9 bases between the germline ends. The CDR3 runs to 12 residues. Germline V CDR1 and CDR2: MDHEN, SYDVKM. The CDR3 sequence: CASKGQTYEQYF. The CDR3, as DNA: TGTGCCAGCAAGGGTCAGACCTACGAGCAGTACTTC.

This clone was detected ten times or more. The chain couples TRBV2 to TRBJ2-5, with 9 nucleotides matching TRBD1. The CDR3 is 15 residues long. CDR1 is SNHLY, CDR2 FYNNEI, per germline. The V segment lost 5 bases and the J segment 1 base; nucleotides outside the gene matches: 5. The CDR3 reads CASSRQGVLQETQYF. The CDR3 coding sequence is TGTGCCAGCAGTCGACAGGGGGTGCTCCAAGAGACCCAGTACTTC.

This clone rates as medium-sized. The gene calls are TRBV28 and TRBJ2-7; 7 bases line up with TRBD2. CDR1 and CDR2 from the germline V gene are MDHEN and SYDVKM. The CDR3 is 17 residues long. V was pared by 3 bases and J by 2 bases, with 13 bases of the junction left unmatched. CDR3 nucleotide sequence: TGTGCCAGCAGTTTTGGGGCTTGGTCTAGCGGTCCCTACGAGCAGTACTTC. This sequence encodes CASSFGAWSSGPYEQYF.

This clone was seen ten or more times. The chain combines TRBV4-1 with TRBJ1-5, with D perhaps TRBD1 (5 bases). The germline gives CDR1 MGHRA, CDR2 YSYEKL. With 4 bases removed from V and 0 bases from J, the gap between germline ends came to 10 bases. The CDR3 consists of 15 residues. The CDR3, as DNA: TGCGCCAGCAGCCTGGACACAAATAGCAATCAGCCCCAGCATTTT. Its translation: CASSLDTNSNQPQHF.

V is TRBV6-1 and J is TRBJ2-7, with D unresolved. V was trimmed by 7 bases and J by 2 bases, leaving 12 bases between them. Germline V gives CDR1 MNHNS, CDR2 SASEGT. This CDR3 is 13 amino acids long. DNA for the CDR3: TGTGCCAGCAACCGCGGCAGCCCCTACGAGCAGTACTTC. This gives the protein CASNRGSPYEQYF.

Points on this clone: The junction departs from germline at one end; a sequencing error may be responsible. This chain uses TRBV5-1 with TRBJ1-2; D unclear. Per germline, CDR1 SGHRS and CDR2 YFSETQ. This CDR3 is 15 amino acids long. The chain's CDR3 is CASTRDGPSNYVYTF. CDR3 in DNA: TGCGCCAGCACCCGGGATGGGCCCTCTAACTATGTCTACACCTTC.

The table lists this clone with many counts. This chain joins TRBV29-1 and TRBJ2-5; D is unclear. This CDR3 comprises 14 residues. V lost 7 bases to trimming and J lost 5 bases, with 20 bases between them. The germline gives CDR1 SQVTM, CDR2 ANQGSEA. The CDR3 nucleotides are TGCAGCGCCCGGGCGAGAAGGTTATGGGAGACCCAGTACTTC. It encodes CSARARRLWETQYF.

Many counts were recorded for this clone. The chain carries TRBV5-6 and TRBJ2-7; D is uncertain. The ends were cut back, 5 bases at V and 4 bases at J, with 10 bases in the middle. This CDR3 is 12 amino acids long. CDR1 is SGHDT, CDR2 YYEEEE, per germline. Here the CDR3 DNA reads TGTGCCAGCAGAAGTGACGGATACGAGCAGTACTTC. Encoded protein: CASRSDGYEQYF.

CDR3 in DNA: TGTGCCAGCAGCTTAACTAGCGGGCTGAGCACAGATACGCAGTATTTT. The encoded protein is CASSLTSGLSTDTQYF. The chain carries TRBV11-2 and TRBJ2-3, with 9 bases identical to TRBD2. The CDR3 runs to 16 residues. V lost 2 bases to trimming and J lost 0 bases; unmatched junction nucleotides: 3. Germline V gene data show CDR1 as SGHAT and CDR2 as FQNNGV. The full variable domain, in which reference TRBV11-2 and TRBJ2-3 provide the parts outside the CDR3, is EAGVAQSPRYKIIEKRQSVAFWCNPISGHATLYWYQQILGQGPKLLIQFQNNGVVDDSQLPKDRFSAERLKGVDSTLKIQPAKLEDSAVYLCASSLTSGLSTDTQYFGPGTRLTVL.

In this sample, this clone turned up many times. The chain employs TRBV5-4 and TRBJ2-5; 10 bases align to TRBD1. With V trimmed by 0 bases and J by 3 bases, 8 bases remained unmatched. The germline gives CDR1 SGHNT, CDR2 YYREEE (reference sequence). The CDR3 contains 17 residues. The CDR3 sequence is CASSLGARTGGEETQYF. The CDR3 DNA follows: TGTGCCAGCAGCTTGGGGGCGAGGACAGGGGGAGAAGAGACCCAGTACTTC.

This clone was detected ten times or more. The CDR3 bases are TGTGCCAGCAGCCAAGACGGACTAGCGGGAGAAGAGACCCAGTACTTC. Translating gives CASSQDGLAGEETQYF. This chain joins TRBV4-2 and TRBJ2-5, with TRBD2 matching over 13 bases. The J segment lost 3 bases and the V segment lost 0 bases, leaving 1 base of the junction unmatched. The germline CDR1 and CDR2 sequences are LGHNA and YNFKEQ. The CDR3 totals 16 residues.

A few counts support this clone. An end of the junction does not agree with germline; a read error may underlie this. This chain uses TRBV6-9 with TRBJ2-2; the D call may be TRBD1 or TRBD2 (5 bases each). Looked up from germline, CDR1 is MNHGY and CDR2 is SVAAGI. This CDR3 spans 15 amino acids. The CDR3 sequence is CASCSGSRGTGELFF. CDR3 nucleotide sequence: TGCGCCAGCTGCAGCGGTTCGAGAGGGACCGGTGAGCTGTTTTTT.

This clone was counted once. The J gene is TRBJ1-2, the V gene TRBV19; D perhaps matches TRBD1 (5 bases). There are 16 residues in the CDR3. Trimming left V 1 base short and J 3 bases short, with 15 bases between. Germline V gene sequence: CDR1 LNHDA, CDR2 SQIVND (reference sequence). The DNA of the CDR3 is TGTGCCAGTAGTATAGGGGGGGGGACCGCCGACTATGGCTACACCTTC. This gives the protein CASSIGGGTADYGYTF.